The source of this TCR beta chain is a study of cytomegalovirus exposure and HLA in healthy donors. Study-level information: The approximately 110 validation repertoires used the same platform as the 650 to 750 first-cohort repertoires, a later analysis reported.

Method: immunoSEQ multiplex PCR; TCRdb's copy keeps in-frame clones and lacks some. The sample has 130,000 to 150,000 clones, roughly 89% seen once. The CDR3 contains 15 residues. Germline V CDR1 and CDR2: KGHSH, LQKENI. V was cut by 0 bases and J by 4 bases, with 12 bases left in between. The donors were part of the validation cohort, which consisted of some 120 subjects and was separate from the first cohort of hundreds of subjects. This sequence was found in a woman younger than 35 in good health and CMV-seropositive. The chain couples TRBV18 to TRBJ1-1, with D possibly matching TRBD1 (6 bases). The sample taken for sequencing was PBMCs. The CDR3 DNA sequence: TGTGCCAGCTCACCACCAACAGGGATGAGCACTGAAGCTTTCTTT. Translated: CASSPPTGMSTEAFF.